The clone carrying this T cell receptor (beta chain) was observed a few times. Its specificity is not known. V lost 0 bases and J 3 bases, leaving 14 bases between the germline ends. Germline-derived CDR1 and CDR2 are SGDLS and YYNGEE. The length of the CDR3 is 16 residues. As to time point: pre-sensitization, week 0. As for treatment: therapeutic diphenylcyclopropenone sensitization with weekly scalp DPC. TCRdb independently ran MiXCR on the RACE reads; one entry per CDR3 protein. The data contain more than 300,000 distinct CDR3 sequences, 5% to 6.5% of them singletons. The sample belongs to a study of human T cells and chemical hapten exposure. At the level of the study: Throughout a study of 20 to 25 weeks, patients underwent weekly scalp administration of diphenylcyclopropenone doses. Notes on the study in general: No alteration of TCRs above 1 in 1000 frequency was seen with DPC sensitization.

The input for sequencing was whole blood, taken in connection with sensitization to the hapten diphenylcyclopropenone (DPC). This sequence originates from a woman aged 45-60 years with alopecia areata. Some clones in this sample may be carry-over from other donors' samples. V is TRBV9 and J is TRBJ2-3, with D tentatively TRBD2 (7 bases). CDR3 nucleotide sequence: TGTGCCAGCAGCGTAGAGGCGGGGGCCCTAACAGATACGCAGTATTTT. As protein: CASSVEAGALTDTQYF.